The rows below give T cell receptor beta chains drawn from one sample of a study of blood T cells in healthy people across ages. One entry per CDR3 protein, called by TCRdb with MiXCR from the 5' RACE reads. The table has about 1,500,000 distinct CDR3 sequences, 25% to 30% seen once. The sample comprised blood. These receptors were taken from a woman aged 30 to 39 in good health. Both conserved end residues are part of each CDR3. A D gene is named only where the DNA matches it firmly. Size is omitted from some rows. Given values are once, few, many or a class for expanded clones.

d_call,j_call,clone_size,v_call,cdr3_nt,cdr3_aa
.,TRBJ1-4,.,TRBV19,TGTGCCAGTAGAACAACTCAGGTGACTAATGAAAAACTGTTTTTT,CASRTTQVTNEKLFF
TRBD1,TRBJ2-5,.,TRBV6-1,TGTGCCAGCAGCGCCCGGACAGGGGCAGTACAAGAGACCCAGTACTTC,CASSARTGAVQETQYF
.,TRBJ2-5,few,TRBV20-1,TGCAGTGCTGGCTCGCGGGCGCGGAAGACCCAGTACTTC,CSAGSRARKTQYF
.,TRBJ2-3,.,TRBV11-2,TGTGCCAGCGGACCAGGCGCAGATACGCAGTATTTT,CASGPGADTQYF
.,TRBJ2-1,few,TRBV3-1,TGTGCCAGCAGCCAAGAAGGGACACGGGATGAGCAGTTCTTC,CASSQEGTRDEQFF
.,TRBJ2-5,many,TRBV11-2,TGTGCCAGCAGCTTAACTTCAGGGATCGGAGAGACCCAGTACTTC,CASSLTSGIGETQYF
TRBD1,TRBJ2-3,.,TRBV10-1,TGCGCCAGCAGCCCCAGGACAGGTTTCCTAGATACGCAGTATTTT,CASSPRTGFLDTQYF
.,TRBJ1-2,few,TRBV12-3/TRBV12-4,TGTGCCAGCAGGGCAGGGGCTAACTATGCCTACACCTTC,CASRAGANYAYTF
TRBD1,TRBJ2-6,.,TRBV19,TGTGCCAGTAGTGGGGCCGGGACAGGGTCGTGGGGGGCCAACGTCCTGACTTTC,CASSGAGTGSWGANVLTF
TRBD1,TRBJ2-1,once,TRBV18,TGTGCCAGCTCACCGCAGGGGGCAAGAGACGAGCAGTTCTTC,CASSPQGARDEQFF
TRBD1,TRBJ2-1,.,TRBV9,TGTGCCAGCACCCCAACCGGGACAGGGGAATACAATGAGCAGTTCTTC,CASTPTGTGEYNEQFF
.,TRBJ2-1,many,TRBV3-1,TGTGCCAGCAGCCAAGTCCCAGGCGAGCAGTTCTTC,CASSQVPGEQFF
.,TRBJ2-1,.,TRBV7-8,TGTGCCAGCAGCTCACGTTCACTAGTATCCTACAATGAGCAGTTCTTC,CASSSRSLVSYNEQFF
.,TRBJ1-6,few,TRBV3-1,TGTGCCAGCAGCCAATTCAATTCACCCCTCCACTTT,CASSQFNSPLHF
.,TRBJ2-3,.,TRBV6-5,TGTGCCAGCAGTTACAAAAGGGGTAACACAGATACGCAGTATTTT,CASSYKRGNTDTQYF
TRBD1,TRBJ2-3,.,TRBV5-1,TGCGCCAGCAGCTCCACAGGGGCGGTGTTTACAGATACGCAGTATTTT,CASSSTGAVFTDTQYF
TRBD2,TRBJ2-7,once,TRBV18,TGTGCCAGCGCCAAGCGGGAGACCCTCTACGAGCAGTACTTC,CASAKRETLYEQYF
.,TRBJ1-2,.,TRBV4-1,TGCGCCAGCAGCCAAGATACCGGGTCCGGCTACACCTTC,CASSQDTGSGYTF
.,TRBJ2-7,few,TRBV7-2,TGTGCCAGCACCTTGACCCCTGGGGGCGAGCAGTACTTC,CASTLTPGGEQYF